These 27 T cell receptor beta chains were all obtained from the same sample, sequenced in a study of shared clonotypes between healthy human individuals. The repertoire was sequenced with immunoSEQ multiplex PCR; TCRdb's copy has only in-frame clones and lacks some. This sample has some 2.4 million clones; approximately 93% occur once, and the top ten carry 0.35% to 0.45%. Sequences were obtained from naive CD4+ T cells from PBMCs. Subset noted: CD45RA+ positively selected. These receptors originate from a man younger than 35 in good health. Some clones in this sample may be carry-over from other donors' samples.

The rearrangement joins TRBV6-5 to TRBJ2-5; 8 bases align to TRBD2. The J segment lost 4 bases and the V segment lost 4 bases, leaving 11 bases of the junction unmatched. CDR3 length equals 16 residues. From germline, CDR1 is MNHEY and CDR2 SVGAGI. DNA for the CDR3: TGTGCCAGCAGTTCCCCTCCCGGGGGGGGGCGAGAGACCCAGTACTTC. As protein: CASSSPPGGGRETQYF.

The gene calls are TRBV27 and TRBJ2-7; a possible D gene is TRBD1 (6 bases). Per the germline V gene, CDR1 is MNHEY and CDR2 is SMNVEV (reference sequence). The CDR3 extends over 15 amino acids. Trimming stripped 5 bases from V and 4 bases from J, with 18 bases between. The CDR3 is CASSEYTGQLYEQYF. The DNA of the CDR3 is TGTGCCAGCAGTGAATACACCGGACAGTTGTACGAGCAGTACTTC.

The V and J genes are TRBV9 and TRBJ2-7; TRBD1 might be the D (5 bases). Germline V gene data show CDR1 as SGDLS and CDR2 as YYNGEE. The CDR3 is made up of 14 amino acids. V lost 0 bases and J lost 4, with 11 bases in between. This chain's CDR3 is CASSVGARGYEQYF. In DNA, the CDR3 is TGTGCCAGCAGCGTAGGGGCTAGGGGATACGAGCAGTACTTC. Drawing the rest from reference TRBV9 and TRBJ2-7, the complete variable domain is DSGVTQTPKHLITATGQRVTLRCSPRSGDLSVYWYQQSLDQGLQFLIQYYNGEERAKGNILERFSAQQFPDLHSELNLSSLELGDSALYFCASSVGARGYEQYFGPGTRLTVT.

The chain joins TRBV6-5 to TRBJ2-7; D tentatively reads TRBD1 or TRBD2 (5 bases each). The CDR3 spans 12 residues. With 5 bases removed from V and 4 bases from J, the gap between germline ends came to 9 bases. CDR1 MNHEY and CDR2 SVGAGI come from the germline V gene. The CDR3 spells CASSRDQYEQYF. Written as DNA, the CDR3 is TGTGCCAGCAGTCGGGACCAGTACGAGCAGTACTTC.

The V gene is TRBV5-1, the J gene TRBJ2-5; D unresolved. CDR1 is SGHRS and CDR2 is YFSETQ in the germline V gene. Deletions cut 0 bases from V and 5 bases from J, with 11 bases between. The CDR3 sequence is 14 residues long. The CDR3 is CASSLAMPPETQYF. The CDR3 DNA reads TGCGCCAGCAGCTTGGCGATGCCCCCGGAGACCCAGTACTTC.

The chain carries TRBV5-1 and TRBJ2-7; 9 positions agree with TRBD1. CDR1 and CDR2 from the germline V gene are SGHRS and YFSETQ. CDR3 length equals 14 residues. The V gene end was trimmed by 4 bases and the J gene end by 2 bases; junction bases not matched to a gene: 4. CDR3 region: CASSRTGEAYEQYF. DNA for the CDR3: TGCGCCAGCAGCAGGACAGGGGAAGCCTACGAGCAGTACTTC.

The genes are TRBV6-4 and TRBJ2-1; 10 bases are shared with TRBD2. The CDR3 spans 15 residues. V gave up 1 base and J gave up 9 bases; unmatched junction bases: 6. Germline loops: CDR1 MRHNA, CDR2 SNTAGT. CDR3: CASSDLSSGRTEQFF. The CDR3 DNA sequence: TGTGCCAGCAGTGACTTGTCTAGCGGGAGAACTGAGCAGTTCTTC.

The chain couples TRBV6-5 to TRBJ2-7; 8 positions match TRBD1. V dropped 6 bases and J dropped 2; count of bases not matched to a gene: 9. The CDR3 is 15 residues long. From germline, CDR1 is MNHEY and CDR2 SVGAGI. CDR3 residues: CASRHPKTGAYEQYF. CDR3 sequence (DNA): TGTGCCAGCAGACACCCCAAGACAGGGGCCTACGAGCAGTACTTC.

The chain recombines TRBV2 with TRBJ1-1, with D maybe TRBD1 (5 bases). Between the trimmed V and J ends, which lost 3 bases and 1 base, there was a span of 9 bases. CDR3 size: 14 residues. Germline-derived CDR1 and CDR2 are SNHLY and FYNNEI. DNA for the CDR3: TGTGCCAGCAGTGATGGCAGGGCGAACACTGAAGCTTTCTTT. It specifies CASSDGRANTEAFF.

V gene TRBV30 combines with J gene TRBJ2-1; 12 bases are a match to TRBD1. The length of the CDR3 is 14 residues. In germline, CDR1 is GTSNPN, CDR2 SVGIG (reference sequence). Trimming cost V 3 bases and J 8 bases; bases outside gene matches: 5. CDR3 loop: CAWRGQGAKDEQFF. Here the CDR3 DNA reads TGTGCCTGGAGGGGACAGGGGGCAAAGGATGAGCAGTTCTTC.

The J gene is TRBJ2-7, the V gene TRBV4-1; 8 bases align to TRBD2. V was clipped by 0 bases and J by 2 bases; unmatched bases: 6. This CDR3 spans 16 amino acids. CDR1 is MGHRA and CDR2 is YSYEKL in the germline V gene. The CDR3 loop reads CASSQDYPGRAYEQYF. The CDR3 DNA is TGCGCCAGCAGCCAAGACTATCCCGGGAGGGCCTACGAGCAGTACTTC.

CDR3 DNA sequence: TGTGCCTGGAGTGTACTCTTGCCTGGGGCCAACGTCCTGACTTTC. As protein: CAWSVLLPGANVLTF. The chain joins TRBV30 to TRBJ2-6; D not resolved. CDR3 length equals 15 residues. Trimming left V 0 bases short and J 2 bases short, with 8 bases between. Germline CDR1 GTSNPN, CDR2 SVGIG (reference sequence).

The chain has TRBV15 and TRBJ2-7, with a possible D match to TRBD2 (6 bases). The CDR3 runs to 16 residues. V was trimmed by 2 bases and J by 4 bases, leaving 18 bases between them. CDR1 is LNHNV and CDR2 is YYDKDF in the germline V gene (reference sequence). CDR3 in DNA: TGTGCCACCAGCAGACACTTAGCGGCCCTGGGGTACGAGCAGTACTTC. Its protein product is CATSRHLAALGYEQYF.

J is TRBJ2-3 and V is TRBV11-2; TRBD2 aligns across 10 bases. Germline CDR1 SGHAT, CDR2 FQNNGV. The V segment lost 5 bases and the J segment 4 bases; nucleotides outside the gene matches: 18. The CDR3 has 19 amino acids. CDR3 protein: CASSPWASGSRGPPDTQYF. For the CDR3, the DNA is TGTGCCAGCAGCCCCTGGGCTAGCGGGAGTCGGGGACCCCCAGATACGCAGTATTTT. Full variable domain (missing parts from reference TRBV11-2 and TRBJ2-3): EAGVAQSPRYKIIEKRQSVAFWCNPISGHATLYWYQQILGQGPKLLIQFQNNGVVDDSQLPKDRFSAERLKGVDSTLKIQPAKLEDSAVYLCASSPWASGSRGPPDTQYFGPGTRLTVL.

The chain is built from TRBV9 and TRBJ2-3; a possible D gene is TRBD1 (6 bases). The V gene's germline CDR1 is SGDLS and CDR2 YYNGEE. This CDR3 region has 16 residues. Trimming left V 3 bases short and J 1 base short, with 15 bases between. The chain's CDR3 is CASSAQGIQRTDTQYF. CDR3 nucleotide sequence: TGTGCCAGCAGCGCCCAGGGGATCCAACGCACAGATACGCAGTATTTT. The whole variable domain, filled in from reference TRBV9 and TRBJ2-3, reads DSGVTQTPKHLITATGQRVTLRCSPRSGDLSVYWYQQSLDQGLQFLIQYYNGEERAKGNILERFSAQQFPDLHSELNLSSLELGDSALYFCASSAQGIQRTDTQYFGPGTRLTVL.

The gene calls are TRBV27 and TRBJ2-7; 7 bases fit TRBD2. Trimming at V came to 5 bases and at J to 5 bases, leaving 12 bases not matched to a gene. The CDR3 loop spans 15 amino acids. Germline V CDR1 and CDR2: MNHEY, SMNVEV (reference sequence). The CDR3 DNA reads TGTGCCAGCAGTCAACGTAGCGGGCCCCTCCACGAGCAGTACTTC. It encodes CASSQRSGPLHEQYF.

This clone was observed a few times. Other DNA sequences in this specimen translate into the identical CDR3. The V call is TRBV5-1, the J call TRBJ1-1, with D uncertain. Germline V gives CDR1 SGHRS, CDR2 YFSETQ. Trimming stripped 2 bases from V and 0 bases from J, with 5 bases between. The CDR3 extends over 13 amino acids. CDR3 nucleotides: TGCGCCAGCAGCTTCCAGATGAACACTGAAGCTTTCTTT. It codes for CASSFQMNTEAFF.

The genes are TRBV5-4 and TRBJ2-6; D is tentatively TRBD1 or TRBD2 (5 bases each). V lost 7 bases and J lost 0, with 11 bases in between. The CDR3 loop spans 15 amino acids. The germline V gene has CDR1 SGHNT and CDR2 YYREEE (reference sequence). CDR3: CASFVGGSGANVLTF. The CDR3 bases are TGTGCCAGCTTCGTTGGGGGCTCTGGGGCCAACGTCCTGACTTTC.

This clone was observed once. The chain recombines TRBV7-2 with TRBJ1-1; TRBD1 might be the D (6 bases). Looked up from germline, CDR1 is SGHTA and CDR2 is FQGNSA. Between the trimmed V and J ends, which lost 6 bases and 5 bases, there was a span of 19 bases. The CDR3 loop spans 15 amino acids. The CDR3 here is CASRERGGRGTEAFF. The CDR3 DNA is TGTGCCAGCAGAGAGAGGGGAGGCAGGGGAACTGAAGCTTTCTTT.

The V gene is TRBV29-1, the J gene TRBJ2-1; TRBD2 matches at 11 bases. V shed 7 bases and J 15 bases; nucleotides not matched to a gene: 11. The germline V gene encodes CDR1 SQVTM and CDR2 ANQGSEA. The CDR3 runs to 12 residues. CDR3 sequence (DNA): TGCAGCGCCGTCATCCCAGGACTAGCGGGGTTCTTC. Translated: CSAVIPGLAGFF.

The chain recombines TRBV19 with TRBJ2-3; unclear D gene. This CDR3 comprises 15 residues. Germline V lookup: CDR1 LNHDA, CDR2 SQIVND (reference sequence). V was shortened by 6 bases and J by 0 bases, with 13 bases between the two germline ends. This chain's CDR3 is CASRDRAKSTDTQYF. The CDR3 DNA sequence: TGTGCCAGTAGGGATCGCGCGAAAAGCACAGATACGCAGTATTTT. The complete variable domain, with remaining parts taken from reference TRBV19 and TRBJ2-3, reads DGGITQSPKYLFRKEGQNVTLSCEQNLNHDAMYWYRQDPGQGLRLIYYSQIVNDFQKGDIAEGYSVSREKKESFPLTVTSAQKNPTAFYLCASRDRAKSTDTQYFGPGTRLTVL.

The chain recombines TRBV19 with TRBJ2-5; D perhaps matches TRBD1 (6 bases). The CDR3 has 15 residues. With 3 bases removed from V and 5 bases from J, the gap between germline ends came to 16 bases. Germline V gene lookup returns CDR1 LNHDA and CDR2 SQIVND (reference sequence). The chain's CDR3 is CASSIVRTGFETQYF. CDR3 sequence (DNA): TGTGCCAGTAGTATCGTCCGCACAGGGTTCGAGACCCAGTACTTC.

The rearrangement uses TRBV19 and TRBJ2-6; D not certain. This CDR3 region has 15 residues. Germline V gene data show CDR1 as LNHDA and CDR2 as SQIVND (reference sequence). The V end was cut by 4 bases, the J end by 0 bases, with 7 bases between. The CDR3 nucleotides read TGTGCCAGTAGTAGACTGTTCTCTGGGGCCAACGTCCTGACTTTC. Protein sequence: CASSRLFSGANVLTF.

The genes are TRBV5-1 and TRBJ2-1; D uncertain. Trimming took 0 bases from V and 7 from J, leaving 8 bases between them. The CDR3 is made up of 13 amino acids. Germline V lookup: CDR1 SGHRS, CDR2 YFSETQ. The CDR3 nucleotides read TGCGCCAGCAGCTTGGCCAACGGGAATGAGCAGTTCTTC. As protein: CASSLANGNEQFF.

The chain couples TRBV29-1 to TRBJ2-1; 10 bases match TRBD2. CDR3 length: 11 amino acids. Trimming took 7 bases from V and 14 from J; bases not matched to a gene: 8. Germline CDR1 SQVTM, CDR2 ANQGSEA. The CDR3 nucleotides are TGCAGCGCTAGCGGGGGTCCGTTTGAGTTCTTC. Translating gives CSASGGPFEFF.

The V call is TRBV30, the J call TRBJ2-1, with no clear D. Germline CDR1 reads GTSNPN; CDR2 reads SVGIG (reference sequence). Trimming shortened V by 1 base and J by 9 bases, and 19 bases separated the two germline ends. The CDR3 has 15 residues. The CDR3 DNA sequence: TGTGCCTGGAGTGGGCGCCTATTACTCGGTGGTGAGCAGTTCTTC. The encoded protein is CAWSGRLLLGGEQFF.

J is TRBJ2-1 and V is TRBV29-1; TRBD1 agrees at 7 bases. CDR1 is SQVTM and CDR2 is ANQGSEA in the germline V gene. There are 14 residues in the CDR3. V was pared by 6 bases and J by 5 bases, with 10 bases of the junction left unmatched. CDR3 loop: CSVKKRDSHNEQFF. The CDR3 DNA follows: TGCAGCGTCAAAAAAAGGGACAGCCACAATGAGCAGTTCTTC.